This T cell receptor (beta chain) was sequenced during a study of shared clonotypes between healthy human individuals. The V end lost 0 bases, the J end lost 3 bases, and 11 bases lay between the germline ends. This CDR3 spans 15 amino acids. Germline lookup yields CDR1 SGHTA and CDR2 FQGNSA. Loaded into unsorted PBMC replicate PCRs was approximately 300 ng DNA, about 30,000 T cell genomes. Clones were read by immunoSEQ multiplex PCR, and TCRdb kept only the in-frame ones, dropping some. This sample yields fewer than 600,000 clones, of which roughly four fifths are seen a single time; around 11% belongs to the top ten. This clone showed up just a few times.

The chain combines TRBV7-2 with TRBJ1-2, with D perhaps TRBD1 (6 bases). This clonotype originated in a woman aged 40 to 50 in good health. Some clones in this sample may be carry-over from other donors' samples. The material sequenced was PBMCs. DNA for the CDR3: TGTGCCAGCAGCTTAGCGAGGGGGGGTGACTATGGCTACACCTTC. It encodes CASSLARGGDYGYTF.